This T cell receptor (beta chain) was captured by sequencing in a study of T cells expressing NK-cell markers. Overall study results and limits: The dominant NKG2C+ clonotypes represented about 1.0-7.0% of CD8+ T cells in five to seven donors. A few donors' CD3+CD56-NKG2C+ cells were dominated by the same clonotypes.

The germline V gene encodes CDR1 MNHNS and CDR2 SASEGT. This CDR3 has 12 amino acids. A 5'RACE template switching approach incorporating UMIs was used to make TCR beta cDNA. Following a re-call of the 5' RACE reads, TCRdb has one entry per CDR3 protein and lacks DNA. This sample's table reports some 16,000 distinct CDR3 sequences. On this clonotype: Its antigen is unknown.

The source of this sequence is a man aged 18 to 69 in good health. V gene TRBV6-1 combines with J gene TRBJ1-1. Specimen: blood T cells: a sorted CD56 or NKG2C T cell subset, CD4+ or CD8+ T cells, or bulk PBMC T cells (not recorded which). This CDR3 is CASSVNGPEAFF.